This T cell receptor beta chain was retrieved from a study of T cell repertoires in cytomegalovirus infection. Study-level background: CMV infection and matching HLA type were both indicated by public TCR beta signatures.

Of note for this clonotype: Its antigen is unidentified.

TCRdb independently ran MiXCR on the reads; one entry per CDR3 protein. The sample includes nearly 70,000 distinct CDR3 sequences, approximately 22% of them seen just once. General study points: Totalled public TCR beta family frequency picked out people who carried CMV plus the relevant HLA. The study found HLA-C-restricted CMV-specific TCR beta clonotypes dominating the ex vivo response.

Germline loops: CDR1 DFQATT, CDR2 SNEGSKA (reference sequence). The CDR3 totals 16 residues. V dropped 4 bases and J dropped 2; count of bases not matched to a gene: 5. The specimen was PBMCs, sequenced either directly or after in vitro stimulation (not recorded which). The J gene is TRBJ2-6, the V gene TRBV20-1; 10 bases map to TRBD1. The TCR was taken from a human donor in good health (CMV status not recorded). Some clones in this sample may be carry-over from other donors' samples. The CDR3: CSATDRGLAGANVLTF. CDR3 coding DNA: TGCAGTGCTACAGACAGGGGGCTTGCTGGGGCCAACGTCCTGACTTTC.